A selection of T cell receptor beta chains follows, all from one sample in a study of cytomegalovirus exposure and HLA in healthy donors. TCRdb's copy holds only in-frame clones and misses some; the assay was immunoSEQ multiplex PCR. The sample has 110,000 to 150,000 clones; approximately 80% are singletons. Sequenced material: PBMCs. The receptors here all came from a woman aged 40 to 50 in good health and CMV-seronegative. CDR3s include the opening cysteine and the closing phenylalanine or tryptophan. Each record gives: V gene, D gene, J gene, clone size, CDR3 protein, CDR3 DNA. A D gene is named only where the DNA matches it firmly. Some rows have no size entry. The others give once, few or many, or a class for an expanded clone.

V: TRBV7-9
D: .
J: TRBJ1-2
size: .
CDR3: CASSLDRSSYTF
DNA: TGTGCCAGCAGCTTAGACAGGTCTAGCTACACCTTC

V: TRBV9
D: .
J: TRBJ1-2
size: .
CDR3: CASSVSAGVSGYGYTF
DNA: TGTGCCAGCAGCGTTAGCGCGGGAGTATCGGGCTATGGCTACACCTTC

V: TRBV2
D: TRBD2
J: TRBJ2-1
size: .
CDR3: CASSGLGGKGINEQFF
DNA: TGTGCCAGCAGCGGACTGGGAGGGAAAGGTATCAATGAGCAGTTCTTC

V: TRBV4-3
D: TRBD1
J: TRBJ1-4
size: .
CDR3: CASSQKEGAIFFQTNEKLFF
DNA: TGCGCCAGCAGCCAAAAGGAGGGGGCGATTTTTTTTCAAACTAATGAAAAACTGTTTTTT

V: TRBV18
D: .
J: TRBJ1-3
size: .
CDR3: CASSPSGEYTIYF
DNA: TGTGCCAGCTCACCATCGGGGGAATACACCATATATTTT

V: TRBV11-2
D: .
J: TRBJ2-3
size: .
CDR3: CASSRGRATDTQYF
DNA: TGTGCCAGCAGCCGAGGCAGGGCAACAGATACGCAGTATTTT

V: TRBV4-1
D: TRBD2
J: TRBJ2-7
size: .
CDR3: CASSQTGLAGEQYF
DNA: TGCGCCAGCAGCCAGACCGGACTAGCAGGCGAGCAGTACTTC

V: TRBV19
D: .
J: TRBJ1-4
size: .
CDR3: CASGRGPHEKLFF
DNA: TGTGCCAGTGGGAGGGGACCCCATGAAAAACTGTTTTTT

V: TRBV7-9
D: .
J: TRBJ2-5
size: .
CDR3: CASSTGTAYQETQYF
DNA: TGTGCCAGCAGCACCGGGACTGCGTACCAAGAGACCCAGTACTTC

V: TRBV7-6
D: TRBD1
J: TRBJ2-7
size: .
CDR3: CASSLAVGQGDEQYF
DNA: TGTGCCAGCAGCTTAGCGGTTGGGCAGGGGGACGAGCAGTACTTC

V: TRBV18
D: .
J: TRBJ2-5
size: .
CDR3: CASSPAETQYF
DNA: TGTGCCAGCTCACCGGCAGAGACCCAGTACTTC

V: TRBV7-9
D: TRBD1
J: TRBJ2-7
size: .
CDR3: CASRPGQSYEQYF
DNA: TGTGCCAGCAGACCGGGACAGTCCTACGAGCAGTACTTC

V: TRBV7-2
D: TRBD2
J: TRBJ2-7
size: .
CDR3: CASSPAGLAGVYEQYF
DNA: TGTGCCAGCAGCCCAGCGGGGCTAGCGGGAGTCTACGAGCAGTACTTC

V: TRBV4-1
D: .
J: TRBJ1-6
size: .
CDR3: CASSQYQGQNSPLHF
DNA: TGCGCCAGCAGCCAGTACCAGGGTCAGAATTCACCCCTCCACTTT

V: TRBV28
D: TRBD2
J: TRBJ2-1
size: .
CDR3: CASSSPGTSFYNEQFF
DNA: TGTGCCAGCAGTTCTCCAGGGACTAGCTTCTACAATGAGCAGTTCTTC

V: TRBV18
D: .
J: TRBJ2-1
size: .
CDR3: CASSKTRLHNNEQFF
DNA: TGTGCCAGCTCCAAGACTCGACTCCATAACAATGAGCAGTTCTTC

V: TRBV10-3
D: TRBD1
J: TRBJ2-5
size: .
CDR3: CAISYRGGRETQYF
DNA: TGTGCCATCAGTTACAGGGGTGGCAGAGAGACCCAGTACTTC

V: TRBV2
D: TRBD2
J: TRBJ2-1
size: .
CDR3: CAALGLAGKNEQFF
DNA: TGTGCCGCCCTCGGACTAGCGGGAAAGAATGAGCAGTTCTTC

V: TRBV6-5
D: .
J: TRBJ1-1
size: .
CDR3: CASRSDRSNTEAFF
DNA: TGTGCCAGCAGATCAGACAGGTCTAACACTGAAGCTTTCTTT

V: TRBV6-6
D: TRBD1
J: TRBJ1-2
size: .
CDR3: CASSYARQGNYGYTF
DNA: TGTGCCAGCAGTTACGCCCGACAGGGGAACTATGGCTACACCTTC

V: TRBV7-3
D: TRBD2
J: TRBJ2-1
size: few
CDR3: CASSLNPYSGSANEQFF
DNA: TGTGCCAGCAGCTTAAATCCCTATAGCGGGAGTGCGAATGAGCAGTTCTTC

V: TRBV25-1
D: .
J: TRBJ2-7
size: .
CDR3: CASSSFGGQGKGEQYF
DNA: TGTGCCAGCAGTAGTTTCGGGGGGCAGGGGAAAGGCGAGCAGTACTTC

V: TRBV27
D: .
J: TRBJ1-5
size: few
CDR3: CASSLSLQGHQPQHF
DNA: TGTGCCAGCAGTTTATCCTTACAGGGACATCAGCCCCAGCATTTT

V: TRBV28
D: TRBD1
J: TRBJ2-7
size: .
CDR3: CASTAPGGSYEQYF
DNA: TGTGCCAGCACCGCTCCAGGGGGCTCTTACGAGCAGTACTTC

V: TRBV29-1
D: .
J: TRBJ1-1
size: once
CDR3: CSVQASLNTEAFF
DNA: TGCAGCGTCCAGGCATCCCTGAACACTGAAGCTTTCTTT

V: TRBV6-6
D: .
J: TRBJ2-7
size: few
CDR3: CASRPGDAYEQYF
DNA: TGTGCCAGCCGTCCAGGGGACGCTTACGAGCAGTACTTC

V: TRBV6-1
D: .
J: TRBJ1-1
size: .
CDR3: CASRETDNTEAFF
DNA: TGTGCCAGCAGAGAGACAGACAACACTGAAGCTTTCTTT

V: TRBV6-5
D: .
J: TRBJ1-5
size: once
CDR3: CASSYSPNQPQHF
DNA: TGTGCCAGCAGTTACTCCCCGAATCAGCCCCAGCATTTT

V: TRBV7-2
D: TRBD1
J: TRBJ1-2
size: .
CDR3: CASLATSTGVIYGYTF
DNA: TGTGCCAGCCTGGCCACATCAACAGGGGTCATCTATGGCTACACCTTC

V: TRBV7-8
D: .
J: TRBJ2-2
size: .
CDR3: CASSSDLLANTGELFF
DNA: TGTGCCAGCAGCTCCGACCTACTAGCGAACACCGGGGAGCTGTTTTTT

V: TRBV9
D: TRBD1
J: TRBJ2-7
size: once
CDR3: CASGVTGDSIYEQYF
DNA: TGTGCCAGTGGAGTGACAGGGGACTCAATCTACGAGCAGTACTTC

V: TRBV30
D: .
J: TRBJ1-2
size: .
CDR3: CAWSRTSYGYTF
DNA: TGTGCCTGGAGTCGGACTTCCTATGGCTACACCTTC

V: TRBV19
D: TRBD1
J: TRBJ2-1
size: .
CDR3: CASSVVDRDNEQFF
DNA: TGTGCCAGTAGTGTCGTCGACAGGGACAATGAGCAGTTCTTC

V: TRBV18
D: TRBD1
J: TRBJ2-3
size: .
CDR3: CASSLGPDRGHSDTQYF
DNA: TGTGCCAGCTCACTTGGTCCGGACAGGGGGCACTCAGATACGCAGTATTTT

V: TRBV10-3
D: TRBD2
J: TRBJ2-7
size: .
CDR3: CATLGGNSYEQCF
DNA: TGTGCCACCTTGGGAGGGAACTCCTACGAGCAGTGCTTC

V: TRBV5-1
D: TRBD2
J: TRBJ2-7
size: .
CDR3: CASSLYGRETDLVGQYF
DNA: TGCGCCAGCAGCTTGTATGGGCGGGAGACGGATCTGGTCGGGCAGTACTTC

V: TRBV7-2
D: TRBD1
J: TRBJ1-5
size: .
CDR3: CASSLSTGEQPQHF
DNA: TGTGCCAGCAGCTTATCCACAGGGGAACAGCCCCAGCATTTT

V: TRBV27
D: .
J: TRBJ1-3
size: .
CDR3: CASSPAVAGASGSTIYF
DNA: TGTGCCAGCAGTCCCGCGGTTGCAGGGGCCTCTGGAAGCACCATATATTTT

V: TRBV9
D: .
J: TRBJ2-7
size: .
CDR3: CASSVEERTFTYEQYF
DNA: TGTGCCAGCAGCGTAGAAGAAAGGACTTTTACCTACGAGCAGTACTTC

V: TRBV2
D: .
J: TRBJ2-1
size: .
CDR3: CASSGGRGSSYNEQFF
DNA: TGTGCCAGCAGCGGAGGGAGGGGGAGCTCCTACAATGAGCAGTTCTTC

V: TRBV5-1
D: TRBD1
J: TRBJ1-6
size: .
CDR3: CASSFTGGSSPLHF
DNA: TGCGCCAGCAGCTTCACAGGGGGAAGTTCACCCCTCCACTTT

V: TRBV11-2
D: .
J: TRBJ1-1
size: .
CDR3: CASSLAPGSDTEAFF
DNA: TGTGCCAGCAGCTTAGCCCCAGGGTCGGACACTGAAGCTTTCTTT

V: TRBV7-3
D: TRBD1
J: TRBJ1-6
size: once
CDR3: CASSWGQSNSPLHF
DNA: TGTGCCAGCAGCTGGGGACAGAGTAATTCACCCCTCCACTTT

V: TRBV9
D: TRBD1
J: TRBJ1-1
size: .
CDR3: CASSETGGGSGEAFF
DNA: TGTGCCAGCAGCGAGACAGGGGGAGGTTCGGGTGAAGCTTTCTTT

V: TRBV5-5
D: .
J: TRBJ1-5
size: .
CDR3: CASSLYINQPQHF
DNA: TGTGCCAGCAGCTTGTACATCAATCAGCCCCAGCATTTT

V: TRBV5-1
D: .
J: TRBJ1-4
size: .
CDR3: CASSAYRETNEKLFF
DNA: TGCGCCAGCAGCGCATACAGGGAAACTAATGAAAAACTGTTTTTT

V: TRBV2
D: .
J: TRBJ1-1
size: .
CDR3: CASAPRGNTEAFF
DNA: TGTGCCAGCGCCCCTAGGGGGAACACTGAAGCTTTCTTT

V: TRBV10-2
D: .
J: TRBJ2-6
size: few
CDR3: CASSETLAAGANVLTF
DNA: TGCGCCAGCAGTGAGACGTTGGCGGCTGGGGCCAACGTCCTGACTTTC

V: TRBV2
D: .
J: TRBJ2-2
size: .
CDR3: CASRQESGGELFF
DNA: TGTGCCAGTCGACAGGAGTCGGGCGGGGAGCTGTTTTTT

V: TRBV5-1
D: TRBD1
J: TRBJ1-2
size: .
CDR3: CASSFDRDYGYTF
DNA: TGCGCCAGCAGCTTCGACAGGGACTATGGCTACACCTTC